These 3 T cell receptor beta chains came from one sample sequenced in a study of T cell responses to AZD1222 COVID-19 vaccine. The assay was immunoSEQ multiplex PCR, and TCRdb's table has in-frame clones only and misses some. The sample yields about 170,000 clones, 92% seen once. Sequences were derived from peripheral blood, sampled on day 0 of AZD1222 vaccination. These receptors originate from an adult in good health.

This chain links TRBV5-4 with TRBJ1-1, with D possibly TRBD1 on 5 matching bases. V was pared by 4 bases and J by 7 bases, with 14 bases between. CDR3 length: 13 amino acids. CDR1 and CDR2 (germline): SGHNT, YYREEE (reference sequence). CDR3 protein: CASSVALGVEAFF. The CDR3 nucleotides are TGTGCCAGCAGCGTGGCGTTGGGGGTTGAAGCTTTCTTT.

The sample holds one count of this clone. The V call is TRBV10-3, the J call TRBJ1-1; D is perhaps TRBD1 (5 bases). V shed 8 bases and J shed 1 base, with 11 bases lying between them. The CDR3 is 13 residues long. Germline CDR1 reads ENHRY; CDR2 reads SYGVKD. CDR3 protein: CAILTAWNTEAFF. CDR3 sequence (DNA): TGTGCCATCTTGACAGCGTGGAACACTGAAGCTTTCTTT.

The chain couples TRBV5-1 to TRBJ2-2; perhaps D is TRBD1 or TRBD2 (6 bases each). The germline CDR1 and CDR2 sequences are SGHRS and YFSETQ. The CDR3 loop spans 15 amino acids. The germline V and J ends were trimmed by 0 bases and 4 bases, with 10 bases remaining between them. The CDR3 protein is CASSLGGAPTGELFF. Here the CDR3 DNA reads TGCGCCAGCAGCTTGGGGGGGGCCCCCACCGGGGAGCTGTTTTTT.